This is a list of T cell receptor beta chains from one sample in a study of human T cells and chemical hapten exposure. TCRdb reprocessed the RACE reads via MiXCR and lists one record per CDR3 protein. Found here are 95,000 to 150,000 distinct CDR3 sequences, roughly 15% of them singletons; the top ten hold approximately 0.89%. The sample consisted of whole blood, taken in connection with sensitization to the hapten diphenylcyclopropenone (DPC). The receptor set was obtained from a man aged 18 to 30 with alopecia areata. Some clones in this sample may be carry-over from other donors' samples. Both conserved end residues are part of each CDR3. The order of the fields is clone size, J gene, D gene, CDR3 length, V gene, CDR3 protein, CDR3 DNA. The D gene is left open where the match is weak. Clone sizes are given selectively: once, few, many, or a class where the clone is expanded.

many	TRBJ1-2	-	13	TRBV20-1	CSARPEGSYGYTF	TGCAGTGCTAGACCCGAGGGGAGCTATGGCTACACCTTC
few	TRBJ1-2	-	13	TRBV10-1	CASSARPTYGYTF	TGCGCCAGCAGTGCCAGGCCGACCTATGGCTACACCTTC
few	TRBJ2-1	TRBD2	14	TRBV7-9	CASSSRLAENEQFF	TGTGCCAGCAGCTCGCGACTAGCGGAGAATGAGCAGTTCTTC
many	TRBJ1-5	-	13	TRBV4-3	CASSQVVQDPQHF	TGCGCCAGCAGCCAAGTAGTTCAGGACCCCCAGCATTTT
many	TRBJ1-4	TRBD1	17	TRBV4-2	CASSHPGGAKLGEKLFF	TGTGCCAGCAGCCACCCAGGGGGCGCAAAACTCGGGGAGAAACTGTTTTTT
-	TRBJ1-5	-	14	TRBV9	CASSVGTENQPQHF	TGTGCCAGCAGCGTAGGGACGGAGAATCAGCCCCAGCATTTT
-	TRBJ1-1	-	15	TRBV12-3/TRBV12-4	CASSFFVSRATEAFF	TGTGCCAGCAGTTTTTTTGTAAGCCGGGCCACTGAAGCTTTCTTT
few	TRBJ2-1	-	14	TRBV20-1	CSATGGYSYNEQFF	TGCAGTGCCACGGGGGGCTACTCCTACAATGAGCAGTTCTTC
few	TRBJ1-1	-	13	TRBV6-1	CASKRQQNTEAFF	TGTGCCAGCAAAAGACAGCAGAACACTGAAGCTTTCTTT
-	TRBJ1-4	-	15	TRBV7-9	CASSLGRGTNEKLFF	TGTGCCAGCAGCTTAGGTCGGGGGACTAATGAAAAACTGTTTTTT
-	TRBJ1-4	TRBD1	16	TRBV6-6	CASSYSTGTGREKLFF	TGTGCCAGCAGTTACTCGACCGGGACAGGGCGAGAAAAACTGTTTTTT
few	TRBJ2-1	TRBD2	14	TRBV29-1	CSAVGGNSYNEQFF	TGCAGCGCAGTGGGGGGGAACTCCTACAATGAGCAGTTCTTC
-	TRBJ1-1	-	13	TRBV12-3/TRBV12-4	CASRPQGNTEAFF	TGTGCCAGCAGGCCACAGGGGAACACTGAAGCTTTCTTT
-	TRBJ2-3	-	14	TRBV9	CASSVDQGTDTQYF	TGTGCCAGCAGCGTAGATCAAGGGACGGATACGCAGTATTTT
few	TRBJ2-7	TRBD2	18	TRBV7-2	CASSLRPQRQAGPYEQYF	TGTGCCAGCAGCTTACGTCCCCAGCGACAAGCGGGACCCTACGAGCAGTACTTC
few	TRBJ1-4	-	18	TRBV4-3	CASSQDGAGAVFNEKLFF	TGCGCCAGCAGCCAAGATGGGGCAGGGGCGGTTTTTAATGAAAAACTGTTTTTT
-	TRBJ2-5	-	13	TRBV5-1	CASSETTMGIKYF	TGCGCCAGCAGCGAAACTACCATGGGGATCAAGTACTTC
many	TRBJ1-2	TRBD1	15	TRBV11-2	CASSSSRGFTYGYTF	TGTGCCAGCAGCTCAAGCAGGGGGTTTACCTATGGCTACACCTTC
-	TRBJ1-1	-	12	TRBV10-3	CAISEEVNEAFF	TGTGCCATCAGTGAGGAGGTGAATGAAGCTTTCTTT
few	TRBJ2-2	-	15	TRBV5-4	CASSLGAENTGELFF	TGTGCCAGCAGCTTGGGGGCAGAGAACACCGGGGAGCTGTTTTTT
-	TRBJ1-1	-	13	TRBV6-6	CASSYNRDTEAFF	TGTGCCAGCAGTTACAATAGAGACACTGAAGCTTTCTTT
many	TRBJ2-1	TRBD2	18	TRBV6-5	CASSYRRLTGGTYNEQFF	TGTGCCAGCAGTTACCGACGGTTGACGGGGGGTACCTACAATGAGCAGTTCTTC